The 4 T cell receptor beta chains below come from one sample, sequenced in a study of human T cells and chemical hapten exposure. Time point in this sample: healthy volunteer bleed at 2 weeks. Total RNA came from unfractionated whole blood. TCRdb fed the RACE reads into MiXCR, producing one record per CDR3 protein. This sample yields roughly 120,000 distinct CDR3 sequences, of which approximately 9.5% are seen a single time; 1.5% to 2% belongs to the top ten. What was sequenced was whole blood. These receptors were taken from a male donor in good health. Some clones in this sample may be carry-over from other donors' samples.

This clonotype was found many times. This chain joins TRBV19 and TRBJ2-7, with D perhaps TRBD2 (5 bases). This CDR3 has 12 amino acids. CDR1 and CDR2 (germline): LNHDA, SQIVND (reference sequence). V lost 5 bases and J lost 1, with 6 bases in between. The CDR3 DNA is TGTGCCAGTAGTGAGGGTTCCTACGAGCAGTACTTC. Its translation: CASSEGSYEQYF.

This clonotype was detected many times. The chain uses TRBV20-1 and TRBJ1-1, with 7 positions matching TRBD1. The germline CDR1 and CDR2 sequences are DFQATT and SNEGSKA (reference sequence). CDR3 length equals 15 residues. V was clipped by 2 bases and J by 0 bases; unmatched bases: 6. CDR3 sequence: CSARSLTGMNTEAFF. CDR3 nucleotides: TGCAGTGCTAGATCGCTGACAGGGATGAACACTGAAGCTTTCTTT.

This clonotype has ten or more counts. The chain carries TRBV6-6 and TRBJ2-3, with D perhaps TRBD2 (5 bases). Germline V CDR1 and CDR2: MNHNY, SVGAGI (reference sequence). This CDR3 comprises 14 residues. V was trimmed by 5 bases and J by 7 bases, leaving 16 bases between them. DNA of the CDR3: TGTGCCAGCAGTCGACTGGGGAGTAGCCATACGCAGTATTTT. Its protein is CASSRLGSSHTQYF.

Only a few counts were recorded for this clonotype. CDR3 sequence: CASSAGRGPNQPQHF. CDR3 DNA sequence: TGTGCCAGCAGTGCGGGCCGGGGGCCCAATCAGCCCCAGCATTTT. The V call is TRBV6-5, the J call TRBJ1-5, with TRBD1 as a possible D gene (6 bases). Germline V gene lookup returns CDR1 MNHEY and CDR2 SVGAGI. Trimming removed 5 bases from V and 3 bases from J, with 14 bases in between. CDR3 length: 15 amino acids.